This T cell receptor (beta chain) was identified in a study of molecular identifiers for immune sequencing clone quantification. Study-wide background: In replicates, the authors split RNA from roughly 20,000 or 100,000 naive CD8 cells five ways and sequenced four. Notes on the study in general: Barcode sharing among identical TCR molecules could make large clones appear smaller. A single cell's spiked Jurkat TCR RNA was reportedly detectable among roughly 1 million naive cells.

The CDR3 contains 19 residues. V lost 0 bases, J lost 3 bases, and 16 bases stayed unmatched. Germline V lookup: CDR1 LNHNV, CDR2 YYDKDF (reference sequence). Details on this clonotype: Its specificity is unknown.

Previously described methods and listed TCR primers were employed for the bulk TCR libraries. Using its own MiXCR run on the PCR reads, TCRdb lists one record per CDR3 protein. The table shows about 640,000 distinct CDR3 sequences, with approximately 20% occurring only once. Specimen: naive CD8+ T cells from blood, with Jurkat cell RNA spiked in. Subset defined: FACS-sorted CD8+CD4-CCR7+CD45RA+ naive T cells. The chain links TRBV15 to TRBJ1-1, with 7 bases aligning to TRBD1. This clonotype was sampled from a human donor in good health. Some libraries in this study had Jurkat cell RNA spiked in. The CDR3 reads CATSRDHVGGGRKDTEAFF. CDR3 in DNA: TGTGCCACCAGCAGAGATCATGTAGGAGGGGGCCGTAAGGACACTGAAGCTTTCTTT.